These 20 T cell receptor beta chains came from one sample sequenced in a study of Ad26.COV2.S vaccination and SARS-CoV-2 variants. Treatment noted: 15 to 20 received Ad26.COV2.S at low or high dose, single or two shots; about 5 received placebo; per-sample allocation not given. Samples were taken on day 63 after the first vaccine or placebo injection. Sequenced by immunoSEQ multiplex PCR; TCRdb stores in-frame clones only, minus some. The sample contains about 420,000 clones, approximately 90% of which appear only once. Specimen: peripheral blood, collected in a trial of Ad26.COV2.S vaccine versus placebo. These receptors were taken from a person between 18 and 59 years old who received the Ad26.COV2.S COVID-19 vaccine or a placebo.

V gene TRBV18 combines with J gene TRBJ2-2; TRBD1 matches at 8 bases. The CDR3 sequence is 17 residues long. Germline V gene lookup returns CDR1 KGHSH and CDR2 LQKENI. Trimming at V came to 6 bases and at J to 5 bases, leaving 14 bases not matched to a gene. The CDR3 nucleotides are TGTGCCAGCTCGCAAATAGGGACAGGAGAAGTTACCGGGGAGCTGTTTTTT. Translation: CASSQIGTGEVTGELFF.

The genes are TRBV7-2 and TRBJ1-4, with 8 bases lining up with TRBD1. This CDR3 contains 14 residues. V gave up 5 bases and J gave up 4 bases; unmatched junction bases: 3. The germline V gene has CDR1 SGHTA and CDR2 FQGNSA. As DNA, the CDR3 is TGTGCCAGCAGCCTGGGACAGGATAATGAAAAACTGTTTTTT. This codes for CASSLGQDNEKLFF. The variable domain in full, completed from reference TRBV7-2 and TRBJ1-4, reads GAGVSQSPSNKVTEKGKDVELRCDPISGHTALYWYRQSLGQGLEFLIYFQGNSAPDKSGLPSDRFSAERTGGSVSTLTIQRTQQEDSAVYLCASSLGQDNEKLFFGSGTQLSVL.

The chain carries TRBV29-1 and TRBJ2-3; 10 nucleotides agree with TRBD1. Per germline, CDR1 SQVTM and CDR2 ANQGSEA. The CDR3 is 14 amino acids. V lost 7 bases, J lost 3 bases, and 7 bases stayed unmatched. CDR3 sequence (DNA): TGCAGCGGGAGAGACAGGGGGCGAACAGATACGCAGTATTTT. As protein: CSGRDRGRTDTQYF.

This clone was observed a few times. J is TRBJ2-7 and V is TRBV18; D is ambiguous. The CDR3 contains 11 residues. The V end was cut by 5 bases, the J end by 4 bases, with 6 bases between. CDR1 is KGHSH and CDR2 is LQKENI in the germline V gene. CDR3 sequence reads: CASSKGYEQYF. DNA for the CDR3: TGTGCCAGCTCAAAAGGTTACGAGCAGTACTTC.

The gene calls are TRBV4-1 and TRBJ2-5; a weak D match, TRBD2 (7 bases). V was cut by 0 bases and J by 1 base, with 15 bases left in between. The V gene's germline CDR1 is MGHRA and CDR2 YSYEKL. CDR3 length: 17 residues. The CDR3 sequence is CASSQDYAGGPQETQYF. CDR3 bases: TGCGCCAGCAGCCAAGATTATGCCGGGGGGCCCCAAGAGACCCAGTACTTC.

The rearrangement joins TRBV7-3 to TRBJ2-2; D is ambiguous. Trimming stripped 2 bases from V and 4 bases from J, with 14 bases between. CDR3 length equals 16 residues. Germline V CDR1 and CDR2: SGHTA, FQGTGA. The CDR3 sequence: CASSLRPDGRTGELFF. DNA for the CDR3: TGTGCCAGCAGCTTACGGCCCGATGGCCGCACCGGGGAGCTGTTTTTT.

V usage is TRBV29-1 and J usage is TRBJ2-5; a possible D gene is TRBD1 (5 bases). V lost 3 bases and J 1 base, leaving 9 bases between the germline ends. From germline, CDR1 is SQVTM and CDR2 ANQGSEA. The CDR3 is 13 residues long. Here the CDR3 DNA reads TGCAGCGTTGACAGGGCCACCCAAGAGACCCAGTACTTC. Protein sequence: CSVDRATQETQYF. The full variable domain, completed using reference TRBV29-1 and TRBJ2-5, is SAVISQKPSRDICQRGTSLTIQCQVDSQVTMMFWYRQQPGQSLTLIATANQGSEATYESGFVIDKFPISRPNLTFSTLTVSNMSPEDSSIYLCSVDRATQETQYFGPGTRLLVL.

Written as DNA, the CDR3 is TGTGCCAGCAGCTATGGACGGCTTACCTCTGGAAACACCATATATTTT. It yields the protein CASSYGRLTSGNTIYF. The J gene is TRBJ1-3, the V gene TRBV7-9; no clear D. CDR1 and CDR2 (germline): SEHNR, FQNEAQ (reference sequence). V lost 4 bases to trimming and J lost 0 bases, with 13 bases between them. The CDR3 is 16 amino acids.

The rearrangement joins TRBV9 to TRBJ1-6; D is possibly TRBD1 (6 bases). CDR1 and CDR2 (germline): SGDLS, YYNGEE. The CDR3 covers 18 residues. Trimming removed 3 bases from V and 4 bases from J, with 20 bases in between. CDR3 nucleotide sequence: TGTGCCAGCAGCGCCCACGACAGGAGCTTCGCATATAATTCACCCCTCCACTTT. Translated: CASSAHDRSFAYNSPLHF.

This chain links TRBV28 with TRBJ2-7; D possibly corresponds to TRBD1 (5 bases). The germline V gene has CDR1 MDHEN and CDR2 SYDVKM. V lost 5 bases and J lost 4, with 12 bases in between. The CDR3 spans 13 residues. For the CDR3, the DNA is TGTGCCAGCAGTGTCGTCAGGGCATACGAGCAGTACTTC. It is translated as CASSVVRAYEQYF.

In its sample, this clone was seen once. V gene TRBV7-2 combines with J gene TRBJ2-4; TRBD2 might be the D (6 bases). The CDR3 sequence is 13 residues long. Germline V CDR1 and CDR2: SGHTA, FQGNSA. Trimming took off 1 base at V and 6 bases at J, with 7 bases between the two ends. The DNA of the CDR3 is TGTGCCAGCAGCTTAGTGGAGGGAAACATTCAGTACTTC. It yields the protein CASSLVEGNIQYF.

This chain connects TRBV19 to TRBJ1-1; D is ambiguous. The germline V gene has CDR1 LNHDA and CDR2 SQIVND (reference sequence). Trimming took off 6 bases at V and 5 bases at J, with 10 bases between the two ends. This CDR3 comprises 12 residues. The CDR3 nucleotides read TGTGCCAGTAGAATTGGGGATACTGAAGCTTTCTTT. Translation gives CASRIGDTEAFF.

CDR3 nucleotides: TGTGCCAGTAGTGGGGTCGCCGGGGAGCTGTTTTTT. Its translation: CASSGVAGELFF. The chain employs TRBV19 and TRBJ2-2; no clear D gene. V was pared by 5 bases and J by 6 bases, with 7 bases between. Germline lookup yields CDR1 LNHDA and CDR2 SQIVND (reference sequence). This CDR3 contains 12 residues.

This clone appeared a few times. The chain employs TRBV29-1 and TRBJ1-5, with D perhaps TRBD1 (5 bases). This CDR3 has 13 residues. Germline loops: CDR1 SQVTM, CDR2 ANQGSEA. V was clipped by 7 bases and J by 3 bases, with 13 bases between them. The CDR3 here is CSAAQGNNQPQHF. CDR3 DNA: TGCAGCGCCGCTCAGGGCAACAATCAGCCCCAGCATTTT.

The chain has TRBV4-2 and TRBJ2-5; the D gene is possibly TRBD1 (8 bases). The V gene's germline CDR1 is LGHNA and CDR2 YNFKEQ. Trimming cost V 7 bases and J 3 bases, with 12 bases left between them. The CDR3 is made up of 13 amino acids. The chain's CDR3 is CASTQGGEETQYF. DNA for the CDR3: TGTGCCAGCACACAGGGGGGGGAAGAGACCCAGTACTTC.

This chain links TRBV2 with TRBJ2-1; D not resolved. The germline V gene encodes CDR1 SNHLY and CDR2 FYNNEI. The CDR3 is 13 residues long. Between the trimmed V and J ends, which lost 0 bases and 10 bases, there was a span of 10 bases. For the CDR3, the DNA is TGTGCCAGCAGTGAAGCAAGAACAGAGGAGCAGTTCTTC. Translating gives CASSEARTEEQFF.

This chain uses TRBV2 with TRBJ2-4, with D tentatively TRBD1 (6 bases). Per the germline V gene, CDR1 is SNHLY and CDR2 is FYNNEI. The CDR3 runs to 13 residues. Trimming pared 6 bases from V and 4 bases from J, leaving 10 bases between. The CDR3 nucleotides read TGTGCCAGCAGAGGGGACACAAAAAACATTCAGTACTTC. This codes for CASRGDTKNIQYF.

This chain links TRBV7-8 with TRBJ2-2, with D tentatively TRBD2 (5 bases). Germline-derived CDR1 and CDR2 are SGHVS and FQNEAQ. Between the trimmed V and J ends, which lost 5 bases and 7 bases, there was a span of 14 bases. This CDR3 region has 14 residues. CDR3 region: CASSQGPGNGELFF. In nucleotides, the CDR3 is TGTGCCAGCAGCCAAGGACCCGGGAACGGGGAGCTGTTTTTT.

The rearrangement links TRBV28 to TRBJ1-5; D is unresolved. This CDR3 comprises 18 residues. Deletions cut 6 bases from V and 7 bases from J, with 28 bases between. Germline loops: CDR1 MDHEN, CDR2 SYDVKM. CDR3 bases: TGTGCCAGCAGCGAGGGCGGGCAGTCCTACCGAGCGAGGCAGCCCCAGCATTTT. It yields the protein CASSEGGQSYRARQPQHF.

The chain has TRBV2 and TRBJ1-5; possibly TRBD1 for D (6 bases). This CDR3 contains 17 residues. Trimming took 1 base from V and 3 from J, leaving 16 bases between them. Germline V lookup: CDR1 SNHLY, CDR2 FYNNEI. As DNA, the CDR3 is TGTGCCAGCAGTGAAGATGGGGTAGGGGGTGACAATCAGCCCCAGCATTTT. It codes for CASSEDGVGGDNQPQHF.